A single sample is the source of the 19 T cell receptor beta chains below, sequenced in a study of identical twins (dated by TCRdb to 2015 to 2016). Libraries were built with 5' RACE. Sequencer: Illumina HiSeq 2000. In TCRdb, the public reads were trimmed at Q25 with fastp and aligned with MiXCR, with productive beta chains retained. Rows with one shared CDR3 protein collapse into an entry with the most common genes and DNA. The sample table contains roughly 1,500,000 distinct CDR3 sequences; only one count was recorded for under 35% of them. The leading ten clones occupy about 0.27% of the sample. Sequenced material: cord blood. The receptors shown here come from a newborn girl in good health.

This clonotype has just a few counts. The chain carries TRBV14 and TRBJ2-4, with D possibly TRBD1 on 5 matching bases. Germline CDR1 reads SGHDN; CDR2 reads FVKESK. The V end was cut by 3 bases, the J end by 5 bases, with 8 bases between. The CDR3 extends over 13 amino acids. The CDR3 is CASSHDRENIQYF. The CDR3 DNA sequence: TGTGCCAGCAGCCATGACAGAGAAAACATTCAGTACTTC.

This chain uses TRBV29-1 with TRBJ1-1; D not certain. The CDR3 extends over 12 amino acids. V was trimmed by 3 bases and J by 5 bases, leaving 10 bases between them. Germline values: CDR1 SQVTM, CDR2 ANQGSEA. The CDR3 region is CSVDTQATEAFF. The DNA of the CDR3 is TGCAGCGTTGACACCCAGGCTACTGAAGCTTTCTTT. Supplemented by reference TRBV29-1 and TRBJ1-1, the full variable domain reads SAVISQKPSRDICQRGTSLTIQCQVDSQVTMMFWYRQQPGQSLTLIATANQGSEATYESGFVIDKFPISRPNLTFSTLTVSNMSPEDSSIYLCSVDTQATEAFFGQGTRLTVV.

This chain joins TRBV2 and TRBJ2-7; TRBD2 might be the D (6 bases). The CDR3 loop spans 15 amino acids. Trimming stripped 5 bases from V and 2 bases from J, with 16 bases between. Per the germline V gene, CDR1 is SNHLY and CDR2 is FYNNEI. This chain's CDR3 is CASSPAGPVPYEQYF. The CDR3 nucleotides read TGTGCCAGCAGTCCCGCGGGGCCTGTACCCTACGAGCAGTACTTC.

As for this clonotype: The junction shows a germline mismatch at one end, possibly a read error. This sequence joins TRBV7-7 and TRBJ2-4; 9 bases fit TRBD2. Per germline, CDR1 SSHAT and CDR2 FNYEAQ (reference sequence). CDR3 length: 21 amino acids. The CDR3 spells CASSLVPRREGRVLAKNIQYF. The CDR3 DNA sequence: TGTGCTAGCAGCTTAGTCCCGAGGCGGGAGGGCCGAGTTTTAGCCAAAAACATTCAGTACTTC.

This clonotype was counted a few times. The chain combines TRBV5-1 with TRBJ2-1, with D tentatively TRBD1 or TRBD2 (5 bases each). CDR1 is SGHRS, CDR2 YFSETQ, per germline. The CDR3 length is 15 residues. V was shortened by 0 bases and J by 6 bases, with 13 bases between the two germline ends. The CDR3 nucleotides read TGCGCCAGCAGCTTGGGTCTCACGAGGGGCAATGAGCAGTTCTTC. Protein: CASSLGLTRGNEQFF.

This clonotype was found a few times. The chain links TRBV7-2 to TRBJ2-3, with a weak D call TRBD2 (5 bases). CDR1 and CDR2 (germline): SGHTA, FQGNSA. Trimming took 4 bases from V and 1 from J, leaving 12 bases between them. The CDR3 consists of 15 residues. The CDR3, as DNA: TGTGCCAGCAGCTCCACGGGGTCTGGCACAGATACGCAGTATTTT. Protein: CASSSTGSGTDTQYF.

The CDR3 loop is CASNPLTGRRDQPQHF. In nucleotides, the CDR3 is TGTGCCAGCAACCCTTTGACGGGACGAAGGGATCAGCCCCAGCATTTT. V and J are TRBV28 and TRBJ1-5, with D perhaps TRBD1 (5 bases). Germline V CDR1 and CDR2: MDHEN, SYDVKM. The CDR3 loop spans 16 amino acids. V was pared by 7 bases and J by 5 bases, with 21 bases between.

V is TRBV24-1 and J is TRBJ2-7; D may be TRBD1 or TRBD2 (6 bases each). The V gene's germline CDR1 is KGHDR and CDR2 SFDVKD. The CDR3 covers 12 residues. Deletions cut 7 bases from V and 3 bases from J, with 9 bases between. CDR3 residues: CATREGDYEQYF. DNA of the CDR3: TGTGCCACCAGGGAGGGGGACTACGAGCAGTACTTC.

The chain links TRBV6-1 to TRBJ1-1; TRBD1 aligns across 11 bases. V was pared by 4 bases and J by 10 bases, with 2 bases of the junction left unmatched. The CDR3 is made up of 12 amino acids. Germline lookup yields CDR1 MNHNS and CDR2 SASEGT. CDR3 DNA sequence: TGTGCCAGCAGTGGGGGACAGGGGGGAGCTTTCTTT. This gives the protein CASSGGQGGAFF.

J is TRBJ1-4 and V is TRBV28; D possibly corresponds to TRBD1 (6 bases). The CDR3 has 15 residues. Trimming pared 6 bases from V and 2 bases from J, leaving 13 bases between. CDR1 and CDR2 from the germline V gene are MDHEN and SYDVKM. The CDR3 coding sequence is TGTGCCAGCAGCGCCCTGGGGGCGACTAATGAAAAACTGTTTTTT. The encoded protein is CASSALGATNEKLFF.

This clonotype was recorded at least ten times. The gene calls are TRBV5-6 and TRBJ2-3; 7 nucleotides agree with TRBD1. The germline CDR1 and CDR2 sequences are SGHDT and YYEEEE. The V gene end was trimmed by 4 bases and the J gene end by 6 bases; junction bases not matched to a gene: 5. This CDR3 is built from 13 residues. DNA for the CDR3: TGTGCCAGCAGCATCGACAGGGCGGATACGCAGTATTTT. Translated, it gives CASSIDRADTQYF.

This clonotype was seen many times. The chain uses TRBV20-1 and TRBJ2-3; TRBD1 might be the D (6 bases). Per the germline V gene, CDR1 is DFQATT and CDR2 is SNEGSKA (reference sequence). The germline V and J ends were trimmed by 4 bases and 0 bases, with 17 bases remaining between them. The CDR3 contains 16 residues. CDR3 loop: CSAIPLFRGSTDTQYF. CDR3 bases: TGCAGTGCTATACCCTTATTCAGGGGCAGCACAGATACGCAGTATTTT.

CDR3 DNA: TGCAGTGCTAGAGTGGAGGGGGGACGGGGTGAGCAGTTCTTC. Its translation: CSARVEGGRGEQFF. The chain has TRBV20-1 and TRBJ2-1; possibly TRBD1 or TRBD2 for D (6 bases each). The CDR3 is made up of 14 amino acids. Trimming stripped 1 base from V and 9 bases from J, with 16 bases between. Looked up from germline, CDR1 is DFQATT and CDR2 is SNEGSKA (reference sequence).

This clonotype was seen a few times. Written as DNA, the CDR3 is TGTGCCATCAGGAACCCGGGACAGTATAACTATGGCTACACCTTC. Residues: CAIRNPGQYNYGYTF. The chain joins TRBV10-3 to TRBJ1-2, with 7 bases fitting TRBD1. Germline loops: CDR1 ENHRY, CDR2 SYGVKD. V was clipped by 6 bases and J by 1 base; unmatched bases: 8. The CDR3 covers 15 residues.

The chain carries TRBV20-1 and TRBJ1-2; D is uncertain. Trimming removed 6 bases from V and 0 bases from J, with 20 bases in between. The germline gives CDR1 DFQATT, CDR2 SNEGSKA (reference sequence). The CDR3 runs to 16 residues. In DNA form, the CDR3 reads TGCAGTGCCTTACCCGCGCCAGGTACAGCTAACTATGGCTACACCTTC. Translated: CSALPAPGTANYGYTF.

This clonotype came up many times. The CDR3 loop is CASSGGRYGYTF. The CDR3 nucleotides read TGTGCCAGCTCCGGGGGTCGATATGGCTACACCTTC. This chain links TRBV6-1 with TRBJ1-2; weak D call: TRBD1 (5 bases). Germline V gives CDR1 MNHNS, CDR2 SASEGT. This CDR3 contains 12 residues. V lost 8 bases and J 5 bases, leaving 12 bases between the germline ends.

This clonotype was counted only a few times. The rearrangement links TRBV20-1 to TRBJ2-1, with D perhaps matching TRBD2 (6 bases). In germline, CDR1 is DFQATT, CDR2 SNEGSKA (reference sequence). This CDR3 has 13 amino acids. With 3 bases removed from V and 7 bases from J, the gap between germline ends came to 13 bases. CDR3 coding DNA: TGCAGTGCTAGTCGGCGGGGCAGAAATGAGCAGTTCTTC. It encodes CSASRRGRNEQFF.

The sample holds a few counts of this clonotype. The chain uses TRBV5-1 and TRBJ2-1; D is ambiguous. The CDR3 contains 14 residues. CDR1 and CDR2 from the germline V gene are SGHRS and YFSETQ. The V end lost 0 bases, the J end lost 3 bases, and 7 bases lay between the germline ends. CDR3 sequence: CASSLDSLYNEQFF. CDR3 nucleotide sequence: TGCGCCAGCAGCTTGGACAGTCTCTACAATGAGCAGTTCTTC.

The chain has TRBV6-6 and TRBJ1-4; D remains unclear. V lost 7 bases, J lost 8 bases, and 20 bases lay in between. The CDR3 totals 15 residues. Germline CDR1 and CDR2: MNHNY and SVGAGI (reference sequence). The CDR3 here is CASILGSGMAEKLFF. The CDR3 DNA reads as TGTGCCAGCATCCTCGGATCCGGGATGGCGGAAAAACTGTTTTTT.